The entry below gives a single TCR beta chain sequence along with its context. What it binds is unknown. This sample was taken from a study of T-cell reconstitution after alpha-beta-depleted transplantation in children. Regarding the study as a whole: At around two months after transplant, the alpha-beta T cells were reportedly derived from several hundred expanded clones that came from non-depleted graft cells. At the one-year point after transplant, T-cell counts and TCRbeta diversity were found to come mostly from T cells that had been newly produced. High day-60 TCRbeta diversity in some patients came from surviving recipient T cells and thymic progenitors.

Preparation of the TCRbeta library was carried out with unique molecular identifiers. TCRdb reprocessed the PCR reads with MiXCR, giving one entry per CDR3 protein. The sample shows about 460,000 distinct CDR3 sequences, around 10% of them seen only once. The CDR3 length is 15 residues. The junction had 6 bases not matched to a gene; V was cut back by 4 bases and J by 4 bases. Germline V gene data show CDR1 as LGHDT and CDR2 as YNNKEL (reference sequence). The sequence was collected from a female patient aged 2-10 years who had a stem cell transplant for aplastic anemia, so the T cells may come from the graft donor. The chain has TRBV3-1 and TRBJ2-5, with 10 bases identical to TRBD2. The material sequenced was PBMCs, mostly from graft donor cells, taken 180 days after TCRalphabeta/CD19-depleted stem cell transplant. The DNA of the CDR3 is TGTGCCAGCAGCCCCTCGGCTAGCGGGAGAGAGACCCAGTACTTC. Translating gives CASSPSASGRETQYF.